These 21 T cell receptor beta chains came from one sample sequenced in a study of beta chain features in type 1 diabetes. Every isolated RNA sample was fully reverse transcribed, so sequencing captured expressed TCRB transcripts. TCRdb's table, derived via immunoSEQ multiplex PCR, lists solely in-frame clones and lacks some. Of some 370,000 clones listed, 8.5% to 10% were seen once; the top ten hold less than 0.65%. Overall study results and limits: Patients with Type 1 diabetes showed moderately but significantly shorter TCRB CDR3s in all four CD4+ subsets.

Their antigen targets remain unknown. The sample was central memory CD4+ T cells from blood. These receptors were taken from a man aged 25 to 40 with type 1 diabetes.

This clone turned up a few times. The J gene is TRBJ1-3, the V gene TRBV11-2, with D tentatively TRBD1 (5 bases). V was shortened by 4 bases and J by 0 bases, with 13 bases between the two germline ends. Germline lookup yields CDR1 SGHAT and CDR2 FQNNGV. The CDR3 covers 16 residues. The CDR3 spells CASSYLRGLSGNTIYF. The CDR3 nucleotides are TGTGCCAGCAGCTACCTCCGGGGCCTCTCTGGAAACACCATATATTTT.

This chain links TRBV7-2 with TRBJ2-1; D possibly matches TRBD1 or TRBD2 (5 bases each). V lost 5 bases to trimming and J lost 5 bases, with 13 bases between them. The CDR3 loop spans 14 amino acids. Germline V gene sequence: CDR1 SGHTA, CDR2 FQGNSA. This CDR3 reads CASSPPGLNNEQFF. In nucleotides, the CDR3 is TGTGCCAGCAGCCCCCCGGGGCTTAACAATGAGCAGTTCTTC.

J is TRBJ2-2 and V is TRBV4-1; 7 bases map to TRBD2. The CDR3 totals 16 residues. Germline V gene data show CDR1 as MGHRA and CDR2 as YSYEKL. Trimming at V came to 1 base and at J to 9 bases, leaving 11 bases not matched to a gene. CDR3 sequence reads: CASSQGLIGREWELFF. CDR3 sequence (DNA): TGCGCCAGCAGCCAAGGACTTATAGGGCGGGAGTGGGAGCTGTTTTTT.

V gene TRBV19 combines with J gene TRBJ1-1; the match to TRBD1 covers 7 bases. The germline CDR1 and CDR2 sequences are LNHDA and SQIVND (reference sequence). The CDR3 sequence is 15 residues long. Trimming cost V 0 bases and J 4 bases; bases outside gene matches: 5. CDR3 sequence (DNA): TGTGCCAGTAGTATAGACCCAGGGGGAGGCACTGAAGCTTTCTTT. This translates into CASSIDPGGGTEAFF.

In this sample, this clone turned up a few times. The chain joins TRBV28 to TRBJ1-1; D gene ambiguous. The CDR3 covers 16 residues. Trimming cost V 4 bases and J 3 bases, with 18 bases left between them. Per the germline V gene, CDR1 is MDHEN and CDR2 is SYDVKM. The CDR3 loop reads CASSSFAAARDTEAFF. The CDR3 region has the DNA TGTGCCAGCAGTTCATTCGCGGCAGCAAGGGACACTGAAGCTTTCTTT. The whole variable domain, remainder taken from reference TRBV28 and TRBJ1-1, is DVKVTQSSRYLVKRTGEKVFLECVQDMDHENMFWYRQDPGLGLRLIYFSYDVKMKEKGDIPEGYSVSREKKERFSLILESASTNQTSMYLCASSSFAAARDTEAFFGQGTRLTVV.

This clone has a handful of counts. V usage is TRBV29-1 and J usage is TRBJ1-1, with unresolved D. Germline V lookup: CDR1 SQVTM, CDR2 ANQGSEA. V was trimmed by 6 bases and J by 3 bases, leaving 11 bases between them. The CDR3 totals 12 residues. The CDR3 DNA reads as TGCAGCGTGGCCCAGAGGGACACTGAAGCTTTCTTT. As protein: CSVAQRDTEAFF. The full variable domain, with the rest looked up from reference TRBV29-1 and TRBJ1-1, is SAVISQKPSRDICQRGTSLTIQCQVDSQVTMMFWYRQQPGQSLTLIATANQGSEATYESGFVIDKFPISRPNLTFSTLTVSNMSPEDSSIYLCSVAQRDTEAFFGQGTRLTVV.

The gene calls are TRBV25-1 and TRBJ1-2; D possibly corresponds to TRBD1 (5 bases). The CDR3 runs 13 residues. V shed 6 bases and J shed 5 bases, with 13 bases lying between them. Germline V gives CDR1 MGHDK, CDR2 SYGVNS. The CDR3 region has the DNA TGTGCCAGCAGCTCCCGGGACCGGTATGGCTACACCTTC. This sequence encodes CASSSRDRYGYTF.

This clone occurred a few times. The J gene is TRBJ2-3, the V gene TRBV15; D not resolved. The CDR3 length is 13 residues. CDR1 and CDR2 (germline): LNHNV, YYDKDF (reference sequence). The V gene lost 5 bases and the J gene lost 4 bases, with 10 bases spanning the gap. The CDR3, as DNA: TGTGCCACCAGCGCTTTTCCCGCAGATACGCAGTATTTT. This translates into CATSAFPADTQYF.

This clone was observed at least ten times. The chain recombines TRBV2 with TRBJ2-7, with no clear D. Germline values: CDR1 SNHLY, CDR2 FYNNEI. Trimming took off 2 bases at V and 3 bases at J, with 5 bases between the two ends. The CDR3 has 12 amino acids. The CDR3 DNA is TGTGCCAGCAGTGAACAGGACTACGAGCAGTACTTC. Its protein product is CASSEQDYEQYF. The full variable domain, with the rest looked up from reference TRBV2 and TRBJ2-7, is EPEVTQTPSHQVTQMGQEVILRCVPISNHLYFYWYRQILGQKVEFLVSFYNNEISEKSEIFDDQFSVERPDGSNFTLKIRSTKLEDSAMYFCASSEQDYEQYFGPGTRLTVT.

In this sample, this clone turned up many times. This chain uses TRBV4-2 with TRBJ2-1, with no clear D. V was trimmed by 0 bases and J by 7 bases, leaving 10 bases between them. This CDR3 region has 14 residues. Per the germline V gene, CDR1 is LGHNA and CDR2 is YNFKEQ. CDR3 coding DNA: TGTGCCAGCAGCCAAGAACAACGAGCGAATGAGCAGTTCTTC. Translation gives CASSQEQRANEQFF.

This clone was counted between two and nine times. V gene TRBV6-6 combines with J gene TRBJ2-5, with unresolved D. V shed 2 bases and J shed 2 bases, with 3 bases lying between them. This CDR3 region has 12 residues. Germline V gene data show CDR1 as MNHNY and CDR2 as SVGAGI (reference sequence). CDR3 nucleotide sequence: TGTGCCAGCAGTTACATACAAGAGACCCAGTACTTC. Its translation is CASSYIQETQYF.

This CDR3 reads CASSPDSRGEQYF. The CDR3 bases are TGTGCCAGCAGTCCCGACAGCCGAGGGGAGCAGTACTTC. The chain couples TRBV27 to TRBJ2-7; D tentatively reads TRBD1 or TRBD2 (5 bases each). Germline V gives CDR1 MNHEY, CDR2 SMNVEV (reference sequence). V gave up 5 bases and J gave up 7 bases, with 15 bases separating them. CDR3 size: 13 residues.

The V and J genes are TRBV6-5 and TRBJ2-7, with D possibly TRBD2 on 5 matching bases. The CDR3 contains 12 residues. Germline V gene data show CDR1 as MNHEY and CDR2 as SVGAGI. V was trimmed by 8 bases and J by 5 bases, leaving 13 bases between them. CDR3 bases: TGTGCCAGCCGCAGATACGGGGACGAGCAGTACTTC. Amino acid sequence: CASRRYGDEQYF.

This clone was recorded a few times. This chain links TRBV5-4 with TRBJ2-5, with 8 positions matching TRBD1. The CDR3 totals 14 residues. The germline V gene has CDR1 SGHNT and CDR2 YYREEE (reference sequence). J lost 0 bases, V lost 4 bases, and 2 bases had no gene match. The CDR3 region is CASSGQGYQETQYF. In nucleotides, the CDR3 is TGTGCCAGCAGCGGACAGGGCTACCAAGAGACCCAGTACTTC.

This clone was seen only a few times. The V and J genes are TRBV10-1 and TRBJ2-7; 11 bases are shared with TRBD1. From germline, CDR1 is WNHNN and CDR2 SYGVQD (reference sequence). This CDR3 comprises 13 residues. Trimming took 8 bases from V and 2 from J; bases not matched to a gene: 2. CDR3 sequence (DNA): TGCGCCAGCGGGACAGGGGGTGCCTACGAGCAGTACTTC. The encoded protein is CASGTGGAYEQYF.

The chain employs TRBV27 and TRBJ2-7; no clear D. CDR1 MNHEY and CDR2 SMNVEV come from the germline V gene (reference sequence). The CDR3 is 13 residues long. The germline V and J ends were trimmed by 7 bases and 7 bases, with 17 bases remaining between them. CDR3 nucleotides: TGTGCCAGCAAGGTTCACGGCCTGGGAGAGCAGTACTTC. This gives the protein CASKVHGLGEQYF.

This clone was seen many times. This chain connects TRBV28 to TRBJ2-7; 12 bases map to TRBD2. The trim removed 6 bases at V and 10 bases at J, leaving 10 bases unmatched. Germline-derived CDR1 and CDR2 are MDHEN and SYDVKM. The CDR3 is 14 residues long. CDR3 in amino acids: CASRSGTSGSHQYF. In nucleotides, the CDR3 is TGTGCCAGCAGGTCCGGGACTAGCGGGTCACATCAGTACTTC.

This clone was picked up a small number of times. The CDR3 region is CASSLDGTRGGAEQFF. The CDR3, as DNA: TGTGCCAGCAGCTTAGATGGGACTAGGGGGGGTGCTGAGCAGTTCTTC. The J gene is TRBJ2-1, the V gene TRBV7-2; 8 bases are a match to TRBD2. The germline V gene has CDR1 SGHTA and CDR2 FQGNSA. CDR3 length equals 16 residues. V gave up 1 base and J gave up 9 bases; unmatched junction bases: 11. The full variable domain, with the rest looked up from reference TRBV7-2 and TRBJ2-1, is GAGVSQSPSNKVTEKGKDVELRCDPISGHTALYWYRQSLGQGLEFLIYFQGNSAPDKSGLPSDRFSAERTGGSVSTLTIQRTQQEDSAVYLCASSLDGTRGGAEQFFGPGTRLTVL.

This clone has just a few counts. This chain joins TRBV6-1 and TRBJ2-4, with D uncertain. The CDR3 length is 14 residues. Germline CDR1 and CDR2: MNHNS and SASEGT. V lost 5 bases and J lost 4, with 12 bases in between. The CDR3 DNA reads TGTGCCAGCAGTTATAAGGGCGGAAAAAACATTCAGTACTTC. This gives the protein CASSYKGGKNIQYF.

This clone was detected only a few times. V is TRBV9 and J is TRBJ1-3; D is unresolved. Germline CDR1 reads SGDLS; CDR2 reads YYNGEE. The CDR3 covers 16 residues. V dropped 1 base and J dropped 1 base, with 12 bases sitting between them. In DNA, the CDR3 is TGTGCCAGCAGCGTATATCTGGGTCTATCTGGAAACACCATATATTTT. It encodes CASSVYLGLSGNTIYF.

The chain has TRBV7-6 and TRBJ2-1; possible D gene TRBD2, 5 bases. Per germline, CDR1 SGHVS and CDR2 FNYEAQ. The CDR3 totals 11 residues. V dropped 5 bases and J dropped 10 bases, with 9 bases sitting between them. The CDR3 sequence is CASSRGYEQFF. CDR3 DNA sequence: TGTGCCAGCAGCCGAGGGTACGAGCAGTTCTTC. Complete variable domain (other parts from reference TRBV7-6 and TRBJ2-1): GAGVSQSPRYKVTKRGQDVALRCDPISGHVSLYWYRQALGQGPEFLTYFNYEAQQDKSGLPNDRFSAERPEGSISTLTIQRTEQRDSAMYRCASSRGYEQFFGPGTRLTVL.